The entry that follows covers one TCR beta chain sequence. TCRdb's copy holds only in-frame clones and misses some; the assay was immunoSEQ multiplex PCR. The sample records 60,000 to 85,000 clones, around 96% being singletons. The sample is drawn from a study of technical replicates of blood from a few donors. The source is a human donor in good health. Input material: T cells isolated from PBMCs.

CDR3 in amino acids: CASSFSGASSYNEQFF. The CDR3 nucleotides are TGCGCCAGCAGTTTTAGCGGGGCCAGCTCCTACAATGAGCAGTTCTTC. V gene TRBV4-1 combines with J gene TRBJ2-1; 8 bases align to TRBD2. The V segment lost 6 bases and the J segment 0 bases; nucleotides outside the gene matches: 7. CDR1 and CDR2 from the germline V gene are MGHRA and YSYEKL. The CDR3 is 16 amino acids.